A selection of T cell receptor beta chains follows, all from one sample in a study of blood T cell repertoires in COVID-19. The protocol was immunoSEQ multiplex PCR, while the TCRdb copy is restricted to in-frame clones and leaves out a portion. The sample yields 70,000 or so clones, over 70% seen once. The specimen sequenced was peripheral blood. The receptors stem from a woman between 65 and 79 years old with acute or convalescent COVID-19. Each CDR3 is given with its conserved first and last residue. D genes are given only for firm matches. Size tells how often a clone was seen (once, few, many) or the class of an expanded clone, and some rows leave it out.

J gene: TRBJ1-2; D gene: NA; V gene: TRBV19; clone size: many; CDR3 DNA: TGTGCCAGTAGTTCCACCCCCCGGGACACCGATTATGGCTACACCTTC; CDR3 protein: CASSSTPRDTDYGYTF
J gene: TRBJ2-2; D gene: NA; V gene: TRBV5-1; clone size: few; CDR3 DNA: TGCGCCAGCAGCCCGGGCACCGGGGAGCTGTTTTTT; CDR3 protein: CASSPGTGELFF
J gene: TRBJ1-6; D gene: NA; V gene: TRBV7-2; clone size: NA; CDR3 DNA: TGTGCCAGCAGCTCCCACCTTGGGGGGAGTTCACCCCTCCACTTT; CDR3 protein: CASSSHLGGSSPLHF
J gene: TRBJ2-7; D gene: TRBD1; V gene: TRBV2; clone size: NA; CDR3 DNA: TGTGCCAGCAGTGACCCGGGACAGGGCTACGAGCAGTACTTC; CDR3 protein: CASSDPGQGYEQYF
J gene: TRBJ2-4; D gene: TRBD2; V gene: TRBV18; clone size: once; CDR3 DNA: TGTGCCAGCTCACCAGGCCCAGCGGGAGATGGGAACATTCAGTACTTC; CDR3 protein: CASSPGPAGDGNIQYF
J gene: TRBJ1-3; D gene: NA; V gene: TRBV2; clone size: NA; CDR3 DNA: TGTGCCAGCAGTATAACAGTGAACTCTGGAAACACCATATATTTT; CDR3 protein: CASSITVNSGNTIYF
J gene: TRBJ2-7; D gene: NA; V gene: TRBV28; clone size: few; CDR3 DNA: TGTGCCTCGACTGCAGGGGTGTTCTACGAGCAGTACTTC; CDR3 protein: CASTAGVFYEQYF
J gene: TRBJ2-7; D gene: NA; V gene: TRBV14; clone size: NA; CDR3 DNA: TGTGCCAGCAGCCAAGAAAGGGGCAGGCCCTACGAGCAGTACTTC; CDR3 protein: CASSQERGRPYEQYF
J gene: TRBJ2-1; D gene: NA; V gene: TRBV4-1; clone size: NA; CDR3 DNA: TGCGCCAGCAGCCAAGGATCGACAAGCTACAATGAGCAGTTCTTC; CDR3 protein: CASSQGSTSYNEQFF
J gene: TRBJ1-5; D gene: NA; V gene: TRBV28; clone size: NA; CDR3 DNA: TGTGCCAGCAGAAATCTTCAGGATAGCAATCAGCCCCAGCATTTT; CDR3 protein: CASRNLQDSNQPQHF
J gene: TRBJ1-5; D gene: NA; V gene: TRBV18; clone size: NA; CDR3 DNA: TGTGCCAGCTCACCAACCGGGGGAAAGCCTAATCAGCCCCAGCATTTT; CDR3 protein: CASSPTGGKPNQPQHF
J gene: TRBJ1-5; D gene: NA; V gene: TRBV18; clone size: NA; CDR3 DNA: TGTGCCAGCTCACCATTCGGGGGAAATCAGCCCCAGCATTTT; CDR3 protein: CASSPFGGNQPQHF
J gene: TRBJ1-2; D gene: TRBD1; V gene: TRBV19; clone size: NA; CDR3 DNA: TGTGCCAGTAATGACAGGGGATTCTATGGCTACACCTTC; CDR3 protein: CASNDRGFYGYTF
J gene: TRBJ1-3; D gene: NA; V gene: TRBV18; clone size: NA; CDR3 DNA: TGTGCCAGCTCCCCGGCTGGAAACACCATATATTTT; CDR3 protein: CASSPAGNTIYF
J gene: TRBJ2-7; D gene: NA; V gene: TRBV5-4; clone size: NA; CDR3 DNA: TGTGCCAGCAGCTCTATACTAGCTCGAGCCGACGAGCAGTACTTC; CDR3 protein: CASSSILARADEQYF
J gene: TRBJ1-6; D gene: NA; V gene: TRBV2; clone size: NA; CDR3 DNA: TGTGCCAGCAGTGAGTCAGAATCACCCCTCCACTTT; CDR3 protein: CASSESESPLHF
J gene: TRBJ2-1; D gene: NA; V gene: TRBV2; clone size: NA; CDR3 DNA: TGTGCCAGCAGCCCCGACAGATTCCTCGGTGAGCAGTTCTTC; CDR3 protein: CASSPDRFLGEQFF
J gene: TRBJ2-3; D gene: NA; V gene: TRBV2; clone size: NA; CDR3 DNA: TGTGCCAGCAGTGACGGTACAGGGTGGGGGGATACGCAGTATTTT; CDR3 protein: CASSDGTGWGDTQYF
J gene: TRBJ2-7; D gene: TRBD1; V gene: TRBV7-2; clone size: NA; CDR3 DNA: TGTGCCAGCAGCCTACAGAACAGGGGGAAAGGGTCGGGCTACGAGCAGTACTTC; CDR3 protein: CASSLQNRGKGSGYEQYF
J gene: TRBJ2-3; D gene: TRBD2; V gene: TRBV2; clone size: NA; CDR3 DNA: TGTGCCAGCAGTGAAATAGCGGGAGTCGTCCCAGATACGCAGTATTTT; CDR3 protein: CASSEIAGVVPDTQYF
J gene: TRBJ1-5; D gene: NA; V gene: TRBV6-1; clone size: few; CDR3 DNA: TGTGCCAGCAGTGAAGTTGGGGCACGTTATCAGCCCCAGCATTTT; CDR3 protein: CASSEVGARYQPQHF
J gene: TRBJ2-5; D gene: TRBD2; V gene: TRBV10-1; clone size: once; CDR3 DNA: TGCGCCAGCAGTGAGTCCGGGTCGGGAGGGGGAGAGACCCAGTACTTC; CDR3 protein: CASSESGSGGGETQYF